The 13 T cell receptor beta chains presented below share a single source sample, sequenced in a study of vaccination and CD4 T cells after COVID-19. With the Oncomine TCR Beta short-read assay, DNA from cultured CD4+ T cells was sequenced. MiXCR, run by TCRdb on the PCR reads, gives a single entry per CDR3 protein. The table lists around 20,000 distinct CDR3 sequences, 40% to 50% of them singletons. Antigen specificity for these receptors is unknown. The treatment was: approximately nine-day PBMC culture with coronavirus spike peptide pools or control peptides (ViraFEST assay). The specimen was CD4+ T cells from blood, cultured in vitro, collected before SARS-CoV-2 vaccination. These TCRs come from a human donor who had recovered from COVID-19.

This clonotype was counted between two and nine times. The CDR3 loop reads CASSEAPGGGSAQHF. CDR3 bases: TGTGCCAGCAGTGAAGCACCAGGGGGGGGATCGGCCCAGCATTTT. The rearrangement uses TRBV6-1 and TRBJ1-5; 7 bases are a match to TRBD1. Per germline, CDR1 MNHNS and CDR2 SASEGT. V shed 0 bases and J 11 bases; nucleotides not matched to a gene: 10. CDR3 size: 15 residues.

This rearrangement joins TRBV5-4 to TRBJ2-1, with 14 positions matching TRBD2. Germline values: CDR1 SGHNT, CDR2 YYREEE (reference sequence). The CDR3 covers 23 residues. V shed 5 bases, J shed 5 bases, and the junction held 27 bases outside the gene matches. CDR3 nucleotides: TGTGCCAGCAGGTTCCTGGGTCGGGATACCGGGACTAGCGGGAGAGCGAGGGACAATGAGCAGTTCTTC. This gives the protein CASRFLGRDTGTSGRARDNEQFF.

This clonotype was picked up a small number of times. CDR3 residues: CSVEGGTSGRAIDTQYF. In DNA form, the CDR3 reads TGCAGCGTTGAAGGAGGGACTAGCGGGAGGGCCATAGATACGCAGTATTTT. The rearrangement uses TRBV29-1 and TRBJ2-3, with 16 bases identical to TRBD2. V shed 1 base, J shed 5 bases, and the junction held 6 bases outside the gene matches. Germline V gene data show CDR1 as SQVTM and CDR2 as ANQGSEA. The CDR3 sequence is 17 residues long.

The chain combines TRBV11-2 with TRBJ2-7; no firm D call. The CDR3 loop spans 16 amino acids. The ends were cut back, 0 bases at V and 2 bases at J, with 14 bases in the middle. CDR1 SGHAT and CDR2 FQNNGV come from the germline V gene. The CDR3 nucleotides are TGTGCCAGCAGCTTAGACTCCGGCCCCGGTCCCTACGAGCAGTACTTC. This gives the protein CASSLDSGPGPYEQYF. Based on the CDR3 plus reference TRBV11-2 and TRBJ2-7, the full variable domain is EAGVAQSPRYKIIEKRQSVAFWCNPISGHATLYWYQQILGQGPKLLIQFQNNGVVDDSQLPKDRFSAERLKGVDSTLKIQPAKLEDSAVYLCASSLDSGPGPYEQYFGPGTRLTVT.

The chain recombines TRBV20-1 with TRBJ1-2; D is possibly TRBD1 (5 bases). The V gene's germline CDR1 is DFQATT and CDR2 SNEGSKA (reference sequence). This CDR3 has 14 amino acids. Deletions cut 1 base from V and 3 bases from J, with 12 bases between. The CDR3, as DNA: TGCAGTGCTAGAGGGGAGGGGATCGACTATGGCTACACCTTC. It codes for CSARGEGIDYGYTF.

This clonotype appeared a few times. The rearrangement links TRBV20-1 to TRBJ1-5; unclear D gene. Trimming stripped 4 bases from V and 7 bases from J, with 14 bases between. CDR1 DFQATT and CDR2 SNEGSKA come from the germline V gene (reference sequence). This CDR3 has 13 residues. CDR3 DNA sequence: TGCAGTGCTACGTTCGGGGTCGGACAGCCCCAGCATTTT. Its protein product is CSATFGVGQPQHF.

A few counts support this clonotype. This sequence joins TRBV7-6 and TRBJ1-1, with a possible D match to TRBD1 (5 bases). Germline V CDR1 and CDR2: SGHVS, FNYEAQ. The germline V and J ends were trimmed by 2 bases and 1 base, with 8 bases remaining between them. The CDR3 is 14 amino acids. The CDR3 reads CASSLRGENTEAFF. The CDR3 DNA reads TGTGCCAGCAGCTTAAGGGGCGAGAACACTGAAGCTTTCTTT.

This rearrangement joins TRBV30 to TRBJ1-1; a weak D match, TRBD1 (5 bases). V lost 3 bases and J lost 0, with 8 bases in between. This CDR3 is 13 amino acids long. Germline CDR1 and CDR2: GTSNPN and SVGIG (reference sequence). CDR3 DNA sequence: TGTGCCTGGAGGGGCAGGGTGAACACTGAAGCTTTCTTT. This codes for CAWRGRVNTEAFF.

The rearrangement uses TRBV5-1 and TRBJ1-1; possible D gene TRBD1, 5 bases. The CDR3 covers 14 residues. Per germline, CDR1 SGHRS and CDR2 YFSETQ. V was trimmed by 4 bases and J by 0 bases, leaving 10 bases between them. CDR3 in DNA: TGCGCCAGCAGCCCTAGACAGATGAACACTGAAGCTTTCTTT. Its translation is CASSPRQMNTEAFF. Supplemented by reference TRBV5-1 and TRBJ1-1, the full variable domain reads KAGVTQTPRYLIKTRGQQVTLSCSPISGHRSVSWYQQTPGQGLQFLFEYFSETQRNKGNFPGRFSGRQFSNSRSEMNVSTLELGDSALYLCASSPRQMNTEAFFGQGTRLTVV.

This clonotype was counted only a few times. The chain recombines TRBV28 with TRBJ1-2; TRBD1 might be the D (5 bases). CDR3 length equals 12 residues. Per the germline V gene, CDR1 is MDHEN and CDR2 is SYDVKM. The V gene lost 4 bases and the J gene lost 4 bases, with 7 bases spanning the gap. DNA for the CDR3: TGTGCCAGCAGTTCGGGACTCTATGGCTACACCTTC. Its translation: CASSSGLYGYTF.

J is TRBJ2-3 and V is TRBV5-1; possible D gene TRBD2, 6 bases. V was shortened by 4 bases and J by 4 bases, with 13 bases between the two germline ends. The CDR3 covers 14 residues. Germline V gene lookup returns CDR1 SGHRS and CDR2 YFSETQ. The CDR3, as DNA: TGCGCCAGCAGCGTCTCCGCGGGGTCAGATACGCAGTATTTT. Its translation: CASSVSAGSDTQYF.

This clonotype has just a few counts. The chain has TRBV19 and TRBJ1-1; no firm D call. The germline V and J ends were trimmed by 0 bases and 5 bases, with 10 bases remaining between them. CDR3 length equals 14 residues. Germline V CDR1 and CDR2: LNHDA, SQIVND (reference sequence). The CDR3 here is CASSIDGVWTEAFF. The CDR3 DNA reads TGTGCCAGTAGTATAGACGGGGTATGGACTGAAGCTTTCTTT.

V is TRBV23-1 and J is TRBJ1-1; D gene uncertain. TRBV23-1 is identified as an open reading frame with a role that is uncertain. This CDR3 has 15 amino acids. With 2 bases removed from V and 2 bases from J, the gap between germline ends came to 12 bases. Here the CDR3 reads CASSQPDASNTEAFF. In DNA, the CDR3 is TGCGCCAGCAGTCAACCGGACGCATCCAACACTGAAGCTTTCTTT.